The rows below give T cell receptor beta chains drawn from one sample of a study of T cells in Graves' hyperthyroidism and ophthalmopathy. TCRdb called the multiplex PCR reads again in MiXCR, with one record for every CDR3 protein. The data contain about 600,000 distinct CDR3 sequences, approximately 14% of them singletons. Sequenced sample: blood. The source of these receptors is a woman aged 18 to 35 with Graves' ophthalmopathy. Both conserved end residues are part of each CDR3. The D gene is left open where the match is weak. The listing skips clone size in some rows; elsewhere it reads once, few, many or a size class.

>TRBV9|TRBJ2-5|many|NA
TGTGCCAGCAGCGTAGGGGGAGGGGGGATGCAAGAGACCCAGTACTTC
CASSVGGGGMQETQYF
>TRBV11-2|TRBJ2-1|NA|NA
TGTGCCAGCACCCTATCTCGGACTTTTGCTGAGCAGTTCTTC
CASTLSRTFAEQFF
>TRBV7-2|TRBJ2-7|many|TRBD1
TGTGCCAGCAGCCGTCCGGGACAGAACTACGAGCAGTACTTC
CASSRPGQNYEQYF
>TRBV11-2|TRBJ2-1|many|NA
TGTGCCAGCAGCTTACTTCTTGAGCAGTTCTTC
CASSLLLEQFF
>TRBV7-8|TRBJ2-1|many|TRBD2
TGTGCCTCTAACCCCGGGACTAGCGGGAAAGTGAATGAGCAGTTCTTC
CASNPGTSGKVNEQFF
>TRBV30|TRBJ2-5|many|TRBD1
TGTGCCTGGGTAACGACAGGGGGGGTGGAGACCCAGTACTTC
CAWVTTGGVETQYF
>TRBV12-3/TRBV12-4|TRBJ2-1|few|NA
TGTGCCAGCAGTTTTCTGGGCAGTTACAATGAGCAGTTCTTC
CASSFLGSYNEQFF
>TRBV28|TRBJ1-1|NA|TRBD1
TGTGCCAGCAGTCCAGGGGACAGGACGAACACTGAAGCTTTCTTT
CASSPGDRTNTEAFF
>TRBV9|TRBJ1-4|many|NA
TGTGCCAGCAGCGTTGAACCTGCAACTAATGAAAAACTGTTTTTT
CASSVEPATNEKLFF
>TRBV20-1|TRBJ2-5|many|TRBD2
TGCAGTGTCTGCCCCCTTGGGGGAGGGCCGGAGACCCAGTACTTC
CSVCPLGGGPETQYF
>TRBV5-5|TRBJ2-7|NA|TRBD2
TGTGCCAGCAGCTTGAGGCCTTCCGCGCGGGGGGTGGGTCCCTACGAGCAGTACTTC
CASSLRPSARGVGPYEQYF
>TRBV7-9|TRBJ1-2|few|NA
TGTGCCAGCAGCTTAGAGGGCAGCCTCTATGGCTACACCTTC
CASSLEGSLYGYTF
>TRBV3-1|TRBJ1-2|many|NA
TGTGCCAGCAGCCAAGATCTTGCAGGGGATAACTATGGCTACACCTTC
CASSQDLAGDNYGYTF
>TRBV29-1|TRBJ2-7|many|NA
TGCAGCGTTGAGTCTAGCGAAAGCTCCTACGAGCAGTACTTC
CSVESSESSYEQYF
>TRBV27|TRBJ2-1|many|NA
TGTGCCAGCAGTTTTAACAGGGATAATGAGCAGTTCTTC
CASSFNRDNEQFF
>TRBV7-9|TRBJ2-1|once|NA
TGTGCCAGCAGCTTAACTACTAGAAGGGCATACAATGAGCAGTTCTTC
CASSLTTRRAYNEQFF
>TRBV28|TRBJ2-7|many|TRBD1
TGTGCCAGCCGCCCCGAGGACGACAGGGGGGGATTTGGTGGCGAGCAGTACTTC
CASRPEDDRGGFGGEQYF
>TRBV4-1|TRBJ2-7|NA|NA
TGCGCCAGCAGCCAGGCGACTAGTCGCGAGCAGTACTTC
CASSQATSREQYF